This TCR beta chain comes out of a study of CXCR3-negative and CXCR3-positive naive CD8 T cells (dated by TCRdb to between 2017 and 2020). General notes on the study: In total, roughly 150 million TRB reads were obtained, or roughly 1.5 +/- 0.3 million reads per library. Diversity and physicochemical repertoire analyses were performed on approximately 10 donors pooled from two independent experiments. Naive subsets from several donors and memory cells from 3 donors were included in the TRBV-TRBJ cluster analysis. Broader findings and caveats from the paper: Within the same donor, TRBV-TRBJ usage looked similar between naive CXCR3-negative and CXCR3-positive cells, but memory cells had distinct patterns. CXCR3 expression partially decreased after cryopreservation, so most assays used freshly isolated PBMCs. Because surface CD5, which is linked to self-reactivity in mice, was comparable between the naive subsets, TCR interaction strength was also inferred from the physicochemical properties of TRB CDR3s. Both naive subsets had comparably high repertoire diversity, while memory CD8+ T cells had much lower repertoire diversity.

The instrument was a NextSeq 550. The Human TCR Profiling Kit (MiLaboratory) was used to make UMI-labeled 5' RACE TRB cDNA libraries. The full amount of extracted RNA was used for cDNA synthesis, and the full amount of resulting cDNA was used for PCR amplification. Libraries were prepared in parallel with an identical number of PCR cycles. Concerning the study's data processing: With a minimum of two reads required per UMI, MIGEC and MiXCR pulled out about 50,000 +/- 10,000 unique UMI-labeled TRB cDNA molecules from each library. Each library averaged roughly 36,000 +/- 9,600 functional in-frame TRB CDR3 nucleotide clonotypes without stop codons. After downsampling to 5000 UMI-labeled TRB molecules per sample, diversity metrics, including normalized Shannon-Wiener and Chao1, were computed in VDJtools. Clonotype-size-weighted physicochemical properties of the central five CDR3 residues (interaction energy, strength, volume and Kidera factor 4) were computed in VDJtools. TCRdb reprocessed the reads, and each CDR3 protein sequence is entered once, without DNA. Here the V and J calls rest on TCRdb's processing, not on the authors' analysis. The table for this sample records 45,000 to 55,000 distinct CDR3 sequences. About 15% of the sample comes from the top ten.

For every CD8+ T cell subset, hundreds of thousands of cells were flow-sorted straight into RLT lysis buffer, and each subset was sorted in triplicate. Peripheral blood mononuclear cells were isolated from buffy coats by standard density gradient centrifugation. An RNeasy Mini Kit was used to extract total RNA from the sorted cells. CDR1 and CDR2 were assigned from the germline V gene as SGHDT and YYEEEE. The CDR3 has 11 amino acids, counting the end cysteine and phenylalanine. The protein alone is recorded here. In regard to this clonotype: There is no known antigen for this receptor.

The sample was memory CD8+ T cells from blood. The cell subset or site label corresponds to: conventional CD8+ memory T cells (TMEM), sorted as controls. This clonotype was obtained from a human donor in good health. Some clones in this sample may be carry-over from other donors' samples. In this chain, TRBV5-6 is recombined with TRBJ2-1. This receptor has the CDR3 CASSFFDEQFF.